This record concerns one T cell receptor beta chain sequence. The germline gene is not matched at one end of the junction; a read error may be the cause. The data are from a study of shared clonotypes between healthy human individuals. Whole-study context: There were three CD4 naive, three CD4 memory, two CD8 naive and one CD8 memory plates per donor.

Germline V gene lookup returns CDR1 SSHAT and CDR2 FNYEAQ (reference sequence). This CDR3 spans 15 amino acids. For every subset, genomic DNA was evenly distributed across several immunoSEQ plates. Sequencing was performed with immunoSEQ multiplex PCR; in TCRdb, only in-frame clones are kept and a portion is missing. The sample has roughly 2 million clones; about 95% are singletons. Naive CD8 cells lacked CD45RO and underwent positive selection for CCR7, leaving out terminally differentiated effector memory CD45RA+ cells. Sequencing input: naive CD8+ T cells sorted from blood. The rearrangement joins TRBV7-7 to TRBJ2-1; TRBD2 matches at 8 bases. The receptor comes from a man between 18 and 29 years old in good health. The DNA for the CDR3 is TGTGCTAGCAGCTTAGCGTTCGGGACTAGCAATGAGCAGTTCTTC. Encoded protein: CASSLAFGTSNEQFF.